The 27 T cell receptor beta chains listed next were all sequenced from one sample in a study of shared clonotypes between healthy human individuals (dated by TCRdb to about 2020). For the CD8 naive samples, CD45RO-negative cells were positively selected for CCR7, yielding a CD45RA+CCR7+ population from which TemRA cells were excluded. Receptors were amplified or captured by the immunoSEQ multiplex PCR assay. TCRdb mirrors the immuneACCESS table, restricted to in-frame sequences. Some clones are absent from its copies; in checked studies, under half trace to an unresolved V gene, and the reason for the others is unknown. A total of fewer than 700,000 clones appear in this sample, approximately 95% of them only once. The top ten clonotypes cover about 0.11% of the sample. The sample was naive CD8+ T cells sorted from blood. In light of the paper, this sample's cell subset or site label describes: CD45RA+CCR7+. These receptors were taken from a woman aged 25 to 45 in good health.

This chain connects TRBV5-4 to TRBJ2-2; D may be TRBD2 (6 bases). CDR3 length: 14 residues. The ends were cut back, 4 bases at V and 3 bases at J, with 10 bases in the middle. Germline V gene lookup returns CDR1 SGHNT and CDR2 YYREEE (reference sequence). The CDR3 is CASSDRLDTGELFF. The CDR3 DNA reads as TGTGCCAGCAGCGACCGACTAGACACCGGGGAGCTGTTTTTT.

The rearrangement links TRBV19 to TRBJ1-5; D is unresolved. The CDR3 spans 17 residues. The V gene's germline CDR1 is LNHDA and CDR2 SQIVND (reference sequence). Trimming took off 7 bases at V and 0 bases at J, with 19 bases between the two ends. CDR3 DNA sequence: TGTGCCAGTAACCCGACCTTTAGGGAGAATAGCAATCAGCCCCAGCATTTT. The encoded protein is CASNPTFRENSNQPQHF.

The genes are TRBV10-2 and TRBJ2-7, with D hard to call. CDR3 length equals 17 residues. Per the germline V gene, CDR1 is WSHSY and CDR2 is SAAADI. Trimming removed 0 bases from V and 0 bases from J, with 15 bases in between. This chain's CDR3 is CASSESFPLTISYEQYF. CDR3 nucleotide sequence: TGCGCCAGCAGTGAGTCGTTCCCCCTTACAATCTCCTACGAGCAGTACTTC.

The chain recombines TRBV6-5 with TRBJ2-1; TRBD2 matches 7 bases. Germline CDR1 reads MNHEY; CDR2 reads SVGAGI. This CDR3 region has 15 residues. With V trimmed by 0 bases and J by 6 bases, 5 bases remained unmatched. The CDR3 sequence is CASSYSLAATNEQFF. The CDR3 coding sequence is TGTGCCAGCAGTTACTCGCTAGCGGCAACCAATGAGCAGTTCTTC.

This clone has only one observation. The genes are TRBV5-4 and TRBJ1-4, with 7 positions matching TRBD1. Germline CDR1 and CDR2: SGHNT and YYREEE (reference sequence). The CDR3 length is 13 residues. Trimming removed 3 bases from V and 8 bases from J; junction bases left unmatched: 4. This CDR3 is CASSSQGREKLFF. In nucleotides, the CDR3 is TGTGCCAGCAGCTCACAGGGGAGGGAAAAACTGTTTTTT.

The chain combines TRBV7-2 with TRBJ1-5; TRBD1 might be the D (5 bases). The CDR3 loop spans 18 amino acids. CDR1 and CDR2 (germline): SGHTA, FQGNSA. Trimming shortened V by 5 bases and J by 0 bases, and 20 bases separated the two germline ends. In DNA, the CDR3 is TGTGCCAGCAGCAACCCCGGGACTCATTCACCTAGCAATCAGCCCCAGCATTTT. Translated, it gives CASSNPGTHSPSNQPQHF. Together with reference TRBV7-2 and TRBJ1-5, the CDR3 gives the full variable domain: GAGVSQSPSNKVTEKGKDVELRCDPISGHTALYWYRQSLGQGLEFLIYFQGNSAPDKSGLPSDRFSAERTGGSVSTLTIQRTQQEDSAVYLCASSNPGTHSPSNQPQHFGDGTRLSIL.

This chain uses TRBV28 with TRBJ2-5; 10 positions agree with TRBD2. V lost 5 bases, J lost 3 bases, and 3 bases stayed unmatched. CDR3 length equals 14 residues. CDR1 and CDR2 from the germline V gene are MDHEN and SYDVKM. CDR3 protein: CASSLAGDEETQYF. DNA of the CDR3: TGTGCCAGCAGTCTAGCGGGAGACGAAGAGACCCAGTACTTC.

The chain couples TRBV28 to TRBJ1-2, with D uncertain. The germline V gene encodes CDR1 MDHEN and CDR2 SYDVKM. There are 15 residues in the CDR3. V dropped 6 bases and J dropped 4 bases, with 18 bases sitting between them. The CDR3 reads CASSSWMTPVYGYTF. In DNA form, the CDR3 reads TGTGCCAGCAGCTCATGGATGACACCCGTCTATGGCTACACCTTC.

The chain uses TRBV6-5 and TRBJ1-2; no clear D. Germline V gene data show CDR1 as MNHEY and CDR2 as SVGAGI. The CDR3 length is 12 residues. V lost 4 bases, J lost 4 bases, and 7 bases lay in between. The CDR3 here is CASSSTGYGYTF. CDR3 DNA: TGTGCCAGCAGTTCCACTGGCTATGGCTACACCTTC.

This clone was counted once. Other DNA sequences of this sample code for an identical CDR3. The chain links TRBV27 to TRBJ2-7; D is undetermined. V was clipped by 3 bases and J by 0 bases, with 6 bases between them. The CDR3 totals 13 residues. The germline CDR1 and CDR2 sequences are MNHEY and SMNVEV (reference sequence). The CDR3 sequence is CASSLKGSYEQYF. In DNA, the CDR3 is TGTGCCAGCAGTTTGAAGGGCTCCTACGAGCAGTACTTC.

This clone was seen just once. Written as DNA, the CDR3 is TGTGCCAGCAGCAAAGTCTCGGGGACAGTCGCTCGGAGTCCGTTTACCGGGGAGCTGTTTTTT. It codes for CASSKVSGTVARSPFTGELFF. The chain carries TRBV21-1 and TRBJ2-2; the D segment call TRBD1 is taken from the table without a DNA check. TRBV21-1 is given as a pseudogene. The CDR3 sequence is 21 residues long.

The CDR3 protein is CASSLYSRTSGRTDTQYF. CDR3 bases: TGTGCCAGCAGTTTATACTCAAGGACTAGCGGGAGGACAGATACGCAGTATTTT. This sequence joins TRBV27 and TRBJ2-3; 14 bases map to TRBD2. Germline assignment: CDR1 MNHEY and CDR2 SMNVEV (reference sequence). Germline trimming cut 1 base from V and 3 bases from J; bases unmatched to any gene: 6. The CDR3 contains 18 residues.

The gene calls are TRBV28 and TRBJ2-7; 11 nucleotides agree with TRBD1. J lost 2 bases, V lost 6 bases, and 3 bases had no gene match. Germline V gene data show CDR1 as MDHEN and CDR2 as SYDVKM. This CDR3 region has 14 residues. The CDR3 nucleotides read TGTGCCAGCAGCCGGGACAGGGGGACCTACGAGCAGTACTTC. It yields the protein CASSRDRGTYEQYF.

V is TRBV10-2 and J is TRBJ1-2; possibly TRBD1 for D (5 bases). Per the germline V gene, CDR1 is WSHSY and CDR2 is SAAADI. This CDR3 has 15 residues. V was cut by 0 bases and J by 8 bases, with 16 bases left in between. The CDR3 loop is CASSESADNRRGYTF. In DNA form, the CDR3 reads TGCGCCAGCAGTGAGTCGGCGGACAACCGACGCGGCTACACCTTC.

The genes are TRBV25-1 and TRBJ1-5; 7 bases agree with TRBD1. Germline CDR1 is MGHDK and CDR2 is SYGVNS. Trimming at V came to 2 bases and at J to 7 bases, leaving 5 bases not matched to a gene. This CDR3 contains 14 residues. In DNA, the CDR3 is TGTGCCAGCAGTGAAGGGACAGTCGGGCAGCCCCAGCATTTT. This encodes CASSEGTVGQPQHF.

This clone was seen once. This rearrangement joins TRBV14 to TRBJ2-2; 10 bases agree with TRBD2. The CDR3 loop spans 16 amino acids. With V trimmed by 0 bases and J by 5 bases, 3 bases remained unmatched. CDR1 is SGHDN, CDR2 FVKESK, per germline. The CDR3 DNA reads as TGTGCCAGCAGCCAAGAACCTAGCGGGAGTACCGGGGAGCTGTTTTTT. Translating it yields CASSQEPSGSTGELFF.

In nucleotides, the CDR3 is TGCGCCAGCAGCTTGGGCGGGGCGGGGACTGAAGCTTTCTTT. Residues: CASSLGGAGTEAFF. The chain couples TRBV5-1 to TRBJ1-1; tentative D call: TRBD1 (5 bases). Germline assignment: CDR1 SGHRS and CDR2 YFSETQ. Deletions cut 0 bases from V and 5 bases from J, with 11 bases between. This CDR3 region has 14 residues.

V and J are TRBV12-5 and TRBJ2-1; D uncertain. V gave up 2 bases and J gave up 5 bases, with 7 bases separating them. CDR1 and CDR2 (germline): LGHNT, FRNRAP. The CDR3 extends over 13 amino acids. CDR3 coding DNA: TGTGCTAGTGGTTTGTCTCTAGACAATGAGCAGTTCTTC. It translates to CASGLSLDNEQFF.

The chain carries TRBV4-1 and TRBJ2-7, with TRBD2 matching 9 bases. This CDR3 has 16 residues. V was clipped by 0 bases and J by 2 bases; unmatched bases: 5. The germline CDR1 and CDR2 sequences are MGHRA and YSYEKL. The CDR3 region has the DNA TGCGCCAGCAGCCAAGATCTGACTAGCGGTGCCTACGAGCAGTACTTC. This sequence encodes CASSQDLTSGAYEQYF.

The rearrangement uses TRBV27 and TRBJ2-1, with TRBD2 matching over 7 bases. CDR1 and CDR2 from the germline V gene are MNHEY and SMNVEV (reference sequence). J gave up 6 bases and V 0 bases, and 2 bases lay outside the gene matches. The CDR3 is 14 residues long. CDR3 coding DNA: TGTGCCAGCAGTTTATCGTCGGGGGGCAATGAGCAGTTCTTC. Amino acid sequence: CASSLSSGGNEQFF.

The J gene is TRBJ2-5, the V gene TRBV2; D call uncertain. The last part of the DNA fits TRBJ2-7 better; the J call may be wrong. This CDR3 has 14 amino acids. The germline CDR1 and CDR2 sequences are SNHLY and FYNNEI. CDR3 protein: CASNQPAPDYEQYF. The CDR3 region has the DNA TGTGCCAGCAATCAACCAGCCCCTGACTACGAGCAGTACTTC.

This clone was detected a few times. Other DNA sequences in the same sample also yield this CDR3. This chain uses TRBV2 with TRBJ2-7; D call uncertain. CDR1 is SNHLY and CDR2 is FYNNEI in the germline V gene. Trimming removed 6 bases from V and 1 base from J, with 4 bases in between. The CDR3 consists of 11 residues. The CDR3 sequence: CASSPSYEQYF. The CDR3 DNA reads as TGTGCCAGCAGCCCGTCCTACGAGCAGTACTTC.

V usage is TRBV19 and J usage is TRBJ1-1; perhaps TRBD1 as D (5 bases). With 4 bases removed from V and 4 bases from J, the gap between germline ends came to 13 bases. This CDR3 has 14 amino acids. Per germline, CDR1 LNHDA and CDR2 SQIVND (reference sequence). CDR3 protein: CASSTRLGATEAFF. CDR3 nucleotide sequence: TGTGCCAGTAGTACGCGACTAGGGGCCACTGAAGCTTTCTTT.

The rearrangement joins TRBV7-8 to TRBJ2-7; TRBD1 agrees at 11 bases. V shed 4 bases, J shed 4 bases, and the junction held 15 bases outside the gene matches. The CDR3 covers 18 residues. Germline loops: CDR1 SGHVS, CDR2 FQNEAQ. As DNA, the CDR3 is TGTGCCAGCAGCTCTCCACCCTCCGGGACAGGGGGAATGTACGAGCAGTACTTC. Its translation is CASSSPPSGTGGMYEQYF. Full variable domain (missing parts from reference TRBV7-8 and TRBJ2-7): GAGVSQSPRYKVAKRGQDVALRCDPISGHVSLFWYQQALGQGPEFLTYFQNEAQLDKSGLPSDRFFAERPEGSVSTLKIQRTQQEDSAVYLCASSSPPSGTGGMYEQYFGPGTRLTVT.

The chain couples TRBV19 to TRBJ1-5; no reliable D call. CDR1 is LNHDA, CDR2 SQIVND, per germline (reference sequence). This CDR3 comprises 13 residues. Trimming removed 5 bases at V and 7 bases at J, with 12 bases between. CDR3 nucleotide sequence: TGTGCCAGTAGTTACGGGGAGGTCCAGCCCCAGCATTTT. Protein: CASSYGEVQPQHF. Filled out from reference TRBV19 and TRBJ1-5, the complete variable domain reads DGGITQSPKYLFRKEGQNVTLSCEQNLNHDAMYWYRQDPGQGLRLIYYSQIVNDFQKGDIAEGYSVSREKKESFPLTVTSAQKNPTAFYLCASSYGEVQPQHFGDGTRLSIL.

The chain employs TRBV10-1 and TRBJ2-5, with a tentative D call TRBD2 (5 bases). The CDR3 covers 15 residues. Between the trimmed V and J ends, which lost 0 bases and 6 bases, there was a span of 14 bases. CDR1 and CDR2 from the germline V gene are WNHNN and SYGVQD (reference sequence). CDR3: CASSESRTGTKTQYF. As DNA, the CDR3 is TGCGCCAGCAGTGAGTCCCGGACTGGCACAAAGACCCAGTACTTC.

The V call is TRBV5-1, the J call TRBJ2-4, with a tentative D call TRBD1 (5 bases). Trimming removed 6 bases at V and 0 bases at J, with 10 bases between. Germline V CDR1 and CDR2: SGHRS, YFSETQ. The CDR3 has 14 amino acids. CDR3 in DNA: TGCGCCAGCAAGGACACCATAGCCAAAAACATTCAGTACTTC. Amino acid sequence: CASKDTIAKNIQYF. The variable domain in full, with the rest retrieved from reference TRBV5-1 and TRBJ2-4, is KAGVTQTPRYLIKTRGQQVTLSCSPISGHRSVSWYQQTPGQGLQFLFEYFSETQRNKGNFPGRFSGRQFSNSRSEMNVSTLELGDSALYLCASKDTIAKNIQYFGAGTRLSVL.